The text below deals with one T cell receptor beta chain. The data derive from a study of blood T cell repertoires in COVID-19. In the study overall: COVID-19 samples from acute and convalescent phases originated in the United States, Italy and Spain. Nucleic acid was either cDNA or gDNA, and it came from T cells, B-cell-depleted T cells, or PBMCs.

The CDR3 contains 15 residues. J lost 0 bases, V lost 5 bases, and 7 bases had no gene match. CDR1 is SGHVS, CDR2 FQNEAQ, per germline. TCRdb keeps only in-frame clones here, not all; method: immunoSEQ multiplex PCR. The sample consists of over 300,000 clones, 86% of them appearing once. The source of this sequence is a woman in her forties or fifties with acute or convalescent COVID-19. The chain is built from TRBV7-8 and TRBJ2-7; TRBD1 matches at 7 bases. The sequenced material came from peripheral blood. The CDR3 is CASSVVGQASYEQYF. The CDR3 DNA reads TGTGCCAGCAGCGTCGTAGGACAGGCCTCCTACGAGCAGTACTTC.